The entry that follows covers one T cell receptor beta chain sequence. Its antigen is still unknown. V lost 0 bases to trimming and J lost 7 bases, with 11 bases between them. This CDR3 spans 15 amino acids. The germline CDR1 and CDR2 sequences are SGHRS and YFSETQ. The record originates from a study of beta chain features in type 1 diabetes. General observations from the study: Moderate but significant shortening of TCRB CDR3s was recorded in all four CD4+ subsets from Type 1 diabetes patients.

Isolated RNA was reverse transcribed in full, so expressed TCRB transcripts were sequenced. Here immunoSEQ multiplex PCR was the method, and the copy in TCRdb shows in-frame clones only, minus some. Among more than 120,000 clones, about 12% were seen once, and the ten largest hold roughly 1.4%. The receptor's source is a man between 18 and 35 years old with type 1 diabetes. This sequence joins TRBV5-1 and TRBJ1-6; tentatively, D is TRBD1 (6 bases). Sequenced input: central memory CD4+ T cells from blood. CDR3 sequence (DNA): TGCGCCAGCAGCTTGGTAGCAGGGGAGAATTCACCCCTCCACTTT. Translating gives CASSLVAGENSPLHF.